This is a list of T cell receptor beta chains from one sample in a study of radiotherapy plus CTLA-4 blockade in lung cancer. TCRdb's copy holds only in-frame clones and misses some; the assay was immunoSEQ multiplex PCR. The data contain around 100,000 clones, roughly four fifths of them singletons. The sample here was peripheral blood, taken from a patient treated with radiotherapy plus ipilimumab. These receptor sequences come from a human donor with non-small cell lung cancer that progressed on radiotherapy plus ipilimumab. Some clones in this sample may be carry-over from other donors' samples. The CDR3 runs from the conserved cysteine through the conserved F or W.

>TRBV7-9|TRBJ2-7
CASSAQGYSYEQYF
>TRBV28|TRBJ2-1
CASSPGAAVRGSEQFF
>TRBV5-4|TRBJ1-6
CASSFRDKNSPLHF
>TRBV7-9|TRBJ1-4
CASSPRAEVNEKLFF
>TRBV29-1|TRBJ1-1
CSVERDRGTEAFF
>TRBV15|TRBJ1-2
CATNTKTGPTEGYTF
>TRBV12-1|TRBJ2-1
CASSSSANEQFF
>TRBV5-1|TRBJ1-1
CASSSPRTGWANTEAFF
>TRBV6-5|TRBJ1-1
CASSLSNTEAFF
>TRBV14|TRBJ2-3
CASSQSGDTQYF
>TRBV29-1|TRBJ2-7
CSVEPLGHSYEQYF
>TRBV6-1|TRBJ2-3
CASSEGYYTDTQYF
>TRBV6-6|TRBJ1-1
CASTQLGGRVEAFF
>TRBV4-2|TRBJ2-1
CASSQQGTGGFDEQFF